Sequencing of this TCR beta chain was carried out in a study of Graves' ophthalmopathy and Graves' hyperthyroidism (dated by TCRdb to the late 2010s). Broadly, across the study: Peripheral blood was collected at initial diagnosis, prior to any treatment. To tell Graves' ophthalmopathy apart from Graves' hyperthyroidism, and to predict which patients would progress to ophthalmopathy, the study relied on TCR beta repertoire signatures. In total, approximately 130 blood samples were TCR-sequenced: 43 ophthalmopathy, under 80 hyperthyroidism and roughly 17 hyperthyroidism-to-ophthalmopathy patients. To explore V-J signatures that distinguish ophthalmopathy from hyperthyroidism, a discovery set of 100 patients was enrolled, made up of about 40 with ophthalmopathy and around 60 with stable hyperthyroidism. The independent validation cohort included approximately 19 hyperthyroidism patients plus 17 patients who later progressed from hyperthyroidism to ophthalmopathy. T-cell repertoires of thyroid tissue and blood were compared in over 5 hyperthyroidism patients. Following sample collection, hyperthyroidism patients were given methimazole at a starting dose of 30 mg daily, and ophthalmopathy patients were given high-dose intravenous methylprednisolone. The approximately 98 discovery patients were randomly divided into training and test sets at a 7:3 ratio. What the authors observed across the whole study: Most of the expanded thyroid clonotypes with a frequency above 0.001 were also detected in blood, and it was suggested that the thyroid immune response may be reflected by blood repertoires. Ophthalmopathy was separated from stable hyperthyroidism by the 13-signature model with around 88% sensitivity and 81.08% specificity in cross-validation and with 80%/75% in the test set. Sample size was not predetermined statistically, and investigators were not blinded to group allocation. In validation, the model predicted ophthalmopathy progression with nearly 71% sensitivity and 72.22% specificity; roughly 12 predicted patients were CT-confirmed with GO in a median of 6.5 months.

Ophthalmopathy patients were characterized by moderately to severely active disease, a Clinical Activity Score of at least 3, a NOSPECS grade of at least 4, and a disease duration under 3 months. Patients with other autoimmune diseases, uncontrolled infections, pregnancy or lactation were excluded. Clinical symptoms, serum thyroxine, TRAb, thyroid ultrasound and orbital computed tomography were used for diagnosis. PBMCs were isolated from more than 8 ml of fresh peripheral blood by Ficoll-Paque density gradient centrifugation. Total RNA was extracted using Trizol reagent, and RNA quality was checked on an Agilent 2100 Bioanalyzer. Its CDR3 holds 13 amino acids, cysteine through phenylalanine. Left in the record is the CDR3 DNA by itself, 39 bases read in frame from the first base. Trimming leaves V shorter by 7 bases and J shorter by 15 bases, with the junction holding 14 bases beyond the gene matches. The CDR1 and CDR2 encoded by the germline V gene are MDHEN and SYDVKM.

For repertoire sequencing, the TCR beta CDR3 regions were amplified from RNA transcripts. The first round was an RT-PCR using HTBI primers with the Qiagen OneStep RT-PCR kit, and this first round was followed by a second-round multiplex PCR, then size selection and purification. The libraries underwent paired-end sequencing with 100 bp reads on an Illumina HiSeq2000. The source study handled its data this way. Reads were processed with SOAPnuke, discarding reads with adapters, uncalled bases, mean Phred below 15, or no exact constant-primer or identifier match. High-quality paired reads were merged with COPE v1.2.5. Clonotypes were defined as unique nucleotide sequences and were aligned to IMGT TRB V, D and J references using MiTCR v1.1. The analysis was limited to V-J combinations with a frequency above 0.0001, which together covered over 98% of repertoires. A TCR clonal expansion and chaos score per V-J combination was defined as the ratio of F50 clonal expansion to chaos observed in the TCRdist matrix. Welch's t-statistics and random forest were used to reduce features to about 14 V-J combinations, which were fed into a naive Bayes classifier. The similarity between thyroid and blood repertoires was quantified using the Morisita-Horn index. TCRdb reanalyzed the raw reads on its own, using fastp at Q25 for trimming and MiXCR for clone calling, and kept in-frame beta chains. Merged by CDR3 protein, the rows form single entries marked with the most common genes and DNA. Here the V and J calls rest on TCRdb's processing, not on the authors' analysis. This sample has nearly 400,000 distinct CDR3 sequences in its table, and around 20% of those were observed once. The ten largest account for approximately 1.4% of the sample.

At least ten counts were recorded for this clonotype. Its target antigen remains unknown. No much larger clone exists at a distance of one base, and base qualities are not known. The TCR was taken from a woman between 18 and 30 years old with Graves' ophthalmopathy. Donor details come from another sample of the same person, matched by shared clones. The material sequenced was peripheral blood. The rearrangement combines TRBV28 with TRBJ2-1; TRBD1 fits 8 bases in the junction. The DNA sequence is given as TGTGCCAGCAAGGGGACAGGCACCTCTCTTCGGTTCTTC. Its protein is CASKGTGTSLRFF.